Reported below is one T cell receptor (beta chain). Antigen specificity is unknown. Measured with immunoSEQ multiplex PCR; TCRdb has only the in-frame clones, and not every one. Of about 75,000 clones listed, more than 70% are singletons. This entry comes from a study of T cell responses to AZD1222 COVID-19 vaccine. General study points: Two AZD1222 doses significantly raised spike-specific TCR breadth and depth over controls. Unmutated regions of variants are reportedly targeted by nearly half of spike-specific TCRs. Baseline seropositives among AZD1222 recipients totaled only six. Sampling that yielded the repertoires occurred only after the peak T cell response.

Germline V gene sequence: CDR1 LGHDT, CDR2 YNNKEL (reference sequence). V was pared by 0 bases and J by 7 bases, with 2 bases of the junction left unmatched. The CDR3 consists of 14 residues. Sample: peripheral blood, taken 28 days after the second dose of the MenACWY control vaccine. The sequence was obtained from an adult who received the MenACWY meningococcal vaccine as a control. This chain connects TRBV3-1 (or the pseudogene TRBV3-2) to TRBJ1-4; 7 nucleotides align to TRBD1. The CDR3 sequence is CASSQDHRGEKLFF. The CDR3 DNA reads as TGTGCCAGCAGCCAAGACCACAGGGGTGAAAAACTGTTTTTT.